These 2 T cell receptor beta chains originate from one sample sequenced in a study of beta chain features in type 1 diabetes. Expressed TCRB transcripts were sequenced because the isolated RNA had all been reverse transcribed beforehand. Some clones are missing from TCRdb's copy, which holds only in-frame ones; the method was immunoSEQ multiplex PCR. The data show around 340,000 clones, approximately 8% seen once. Input material: central memory CD4+ T cells from blood. The receptors were gathered from a woman in her late teens or twenties in good health.

This clone is categorized as medium-sized. The V call is TRBV7-3, the J call TRBJ2-1; 8 bases are a match to TRBD1. Germline V CDR1 and CDR2: SGHTA, FQGTGA. The CDR3 runs 14 residues. Germline trimming cut 0 bases from V and 6 bases from J; bases unmatched to any gene: 1. In DNA, the CDR3 is TGTGCCAGCAGCTTAACGACAGGGGCCAATGAGCAGTTCTTC. Its protein is CASSLTTGANEQFF.

The chain is built from TRBV9 and TRBJ2-1, with TRBD2 identical over 14 bases. The CDR3 is 19 amino acids. J gave up 4 bases and V 2 bases, and 11 bases lay outside the gene matches. Germline CDR1 reads SGDLS; CDR2 reads YYNGEE. The CDR3 region has the DNA TGTGCCAGCAGCGTGACCGGGACTAGCGGGAGCCTTGTGTACAATGAGCAGTTCTTC. It yields the protein CASSVTGTSGSLVYNEQFF.